The T cell receptor (beta chain) described here comes from a study of tumor and adjacent non-tumor tissue in lung cancer. Turning to the study itself: Histology: about 13 adenocarcinoma, a couple of squamous cell carcinoma, 1 small cell lung cancer.

The CDR3 length is 16 residues. Per the germline V gene, CDR1 is SGHAT and CDR2 is FQNNGV. V shed 3 bases and J shed 12 bases, with 24 bases lying between them. The library came from three nested PCR rounds adapted from ARM-PCR protocols. From the multiplex PCR reads, TCRdb called clonotypes with MiXCR, one entry per CDR3 protein. The table includes roughly 81,000 distinct CDR3 sequences, roughly three fifths detected once. As to this clonotype: Its antigen is still unknown.

RNA was extracted from bulk tissue without any cell sorting. Broader study findings: Tumor repertoires had a smaller top 100 clone share than normal lung. Compared with tumor, normal lung showed significantly lower TCR diversity. Tumor TCR diversity, when higher, was linked to shorter survival.

Sequencing was performed on lung tumor tissue. V usage is TRBV11-2 and J usage is TRBJ2-1; the D call may be TRBD1 or TRBD2 (5 bases each). The sequence was collected from a man aged 70-80 years with non-small cell lung cancer. The CDR3 nucleotides are TGTGCCAGCAGCTTCGGGGCAGCACCCATAATGGATGGGCAGTTCTTC. Encoded protein: CASSFGAAPIMDGQFF.